One TCR beta chain is described in this entry. The V gene's germline CDR1 is SQVTM and CDR2 ANQGSEA. V dropped 3 bases and J dropped 8; count of bases not matched to a gene: 10. This CDR3 spans 14 amino acids. The data originate from a study of blood T cell repertoires in COVID-19. Study background: Donors in the United States, Italy and Spain gave samples during acute or convalescent COVID-19. Nucleic acid was either cDNA or gDNA, and it came from T cells, B-cell-depleted T cells, or PBMCs.

Authors' processing steps: The assay estimated nucleated cells by amplifying reference gene primers. Generated by immunoSEQ multiplex PCR, the TCRdb table keeps only in-frame clones and is missing some. That table furnishes V, J and clone size, whereas the DNA furnished D and trimming. The repertoire holds under 80,000 clones, with approximately 90% as singletons. Sample: peripheral blood. The chain couples TRBV29-1 to TRBJ2-1; 7 bases align to TRBD1. The TCR originated in a human donor in a cohort sampled during active COVID-19. CDR3 residues: CSVDNWLGGDEQFF. As DNA, the CDR3 is TGCAGCGTTGATAATTGGTTAGGGGGCGATGAGCAGTTCTTC.